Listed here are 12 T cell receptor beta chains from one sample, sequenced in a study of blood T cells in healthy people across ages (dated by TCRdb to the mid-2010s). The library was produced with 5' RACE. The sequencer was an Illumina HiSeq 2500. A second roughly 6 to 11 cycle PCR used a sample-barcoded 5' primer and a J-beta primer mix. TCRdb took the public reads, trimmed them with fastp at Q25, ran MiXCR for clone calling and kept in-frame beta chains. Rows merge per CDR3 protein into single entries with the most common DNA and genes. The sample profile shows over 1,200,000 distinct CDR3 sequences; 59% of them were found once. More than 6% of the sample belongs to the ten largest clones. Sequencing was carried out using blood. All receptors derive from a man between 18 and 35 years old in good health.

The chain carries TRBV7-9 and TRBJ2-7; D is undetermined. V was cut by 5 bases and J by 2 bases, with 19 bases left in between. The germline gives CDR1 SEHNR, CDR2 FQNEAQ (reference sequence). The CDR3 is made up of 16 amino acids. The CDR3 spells CASSATGPIKTYEQYF. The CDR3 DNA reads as TGTGCCAGCAGCGCAACCGGGCCCATCAAAACCTACGAGCAGTACTTC.

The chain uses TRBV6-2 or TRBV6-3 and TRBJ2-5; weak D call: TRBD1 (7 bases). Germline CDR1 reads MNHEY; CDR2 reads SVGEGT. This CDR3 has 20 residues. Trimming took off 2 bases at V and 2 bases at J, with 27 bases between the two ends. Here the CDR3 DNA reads TGTGCCAGCAGTTACGTACCCAGGGGGGTTTTACCCGCATCTCAAGAGACCCAGTACTTC. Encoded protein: CASSYVPRGVLPASQETQYF.

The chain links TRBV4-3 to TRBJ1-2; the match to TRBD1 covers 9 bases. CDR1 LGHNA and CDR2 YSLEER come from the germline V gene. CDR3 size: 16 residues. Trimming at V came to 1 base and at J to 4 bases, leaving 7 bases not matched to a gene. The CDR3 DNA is TGCGCCAGCAGCCAAGTCGGGACAGGGTATACCTATGGCTACACCTTC. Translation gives CASSQVGTGYTYGYTF.

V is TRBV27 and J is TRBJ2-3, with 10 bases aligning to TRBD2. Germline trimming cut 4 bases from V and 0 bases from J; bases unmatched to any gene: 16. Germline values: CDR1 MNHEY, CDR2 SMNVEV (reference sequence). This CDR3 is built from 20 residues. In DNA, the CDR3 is TGTGCCAGCAGTTCTCTCAAAGCGGGGGGGACCGTAACAAGCACAGATACGCAGTATTTT. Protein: CASSSLKAGGTVTSTDTQYF.

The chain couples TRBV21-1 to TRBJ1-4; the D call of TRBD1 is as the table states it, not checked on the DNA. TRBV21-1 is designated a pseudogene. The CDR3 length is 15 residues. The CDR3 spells CASSTPGVRNEKLFF. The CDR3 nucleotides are TGTGCCAGCAGCACACCGGGGGTGAGGAATGAAAAACTGTTTTTT.

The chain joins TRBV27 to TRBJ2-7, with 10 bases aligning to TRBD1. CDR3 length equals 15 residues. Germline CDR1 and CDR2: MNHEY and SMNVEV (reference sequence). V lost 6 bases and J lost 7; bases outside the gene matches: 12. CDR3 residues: CASSLYGTGVGEQYF. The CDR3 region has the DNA TGTGCCAGCAGCCTTTACGGGACAGGGGTGGGAGAGCAGTACTTC.

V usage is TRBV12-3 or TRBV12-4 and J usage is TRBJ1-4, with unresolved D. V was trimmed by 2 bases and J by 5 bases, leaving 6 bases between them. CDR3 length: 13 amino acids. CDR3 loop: CASSLPPNEKLFF. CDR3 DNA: TGTGCCAGCAGTTTACCCCCGAATGAAAAACTGTTTTTT.

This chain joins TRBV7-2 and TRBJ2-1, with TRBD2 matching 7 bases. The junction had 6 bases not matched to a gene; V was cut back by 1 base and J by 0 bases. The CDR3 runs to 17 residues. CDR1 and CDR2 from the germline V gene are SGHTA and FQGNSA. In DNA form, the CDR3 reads TGTGCCAGCAGCTTAGGGAGCGGGGTCCTCTCCTACAATGAGCAGTTCTTC. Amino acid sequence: CASSLGSGVLSYNEQFF.

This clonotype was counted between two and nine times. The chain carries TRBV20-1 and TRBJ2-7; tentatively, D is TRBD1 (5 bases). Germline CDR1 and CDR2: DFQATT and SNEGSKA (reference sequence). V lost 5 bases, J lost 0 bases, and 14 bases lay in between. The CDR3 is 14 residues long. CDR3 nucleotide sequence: TGCAGTGCTGAGCCACGACAGTTCTCCTACGAGCAGTACTTC. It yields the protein CSAEPRQFSYEQYF.

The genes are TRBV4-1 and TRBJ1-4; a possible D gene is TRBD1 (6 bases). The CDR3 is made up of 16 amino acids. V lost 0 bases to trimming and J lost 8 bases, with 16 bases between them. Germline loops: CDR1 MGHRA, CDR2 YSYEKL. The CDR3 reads CASSQEGQGNQEKLFF. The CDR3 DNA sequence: TGCGCCAGCAGCCAAGAAGGCCAGGGGAATCAGGAAAAACTGTTTTTT.

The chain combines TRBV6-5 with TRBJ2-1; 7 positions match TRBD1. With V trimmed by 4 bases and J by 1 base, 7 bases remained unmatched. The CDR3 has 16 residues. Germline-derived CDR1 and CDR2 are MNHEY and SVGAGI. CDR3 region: CASSFTDRDSYNEQFF. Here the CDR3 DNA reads TGTGCCAGCAGTTTCACAGACAGGGATTCCTACAATGAGCAGTTCTTC.

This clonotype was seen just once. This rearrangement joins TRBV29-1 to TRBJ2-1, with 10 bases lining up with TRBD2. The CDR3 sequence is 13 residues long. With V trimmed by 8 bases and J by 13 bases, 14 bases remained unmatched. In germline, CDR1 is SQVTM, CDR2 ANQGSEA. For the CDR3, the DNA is TGCAGCCTCCTAGCGGGAGTTAGAGAGACCCAGTTCTTC. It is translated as CSLLAGVRETQFF.